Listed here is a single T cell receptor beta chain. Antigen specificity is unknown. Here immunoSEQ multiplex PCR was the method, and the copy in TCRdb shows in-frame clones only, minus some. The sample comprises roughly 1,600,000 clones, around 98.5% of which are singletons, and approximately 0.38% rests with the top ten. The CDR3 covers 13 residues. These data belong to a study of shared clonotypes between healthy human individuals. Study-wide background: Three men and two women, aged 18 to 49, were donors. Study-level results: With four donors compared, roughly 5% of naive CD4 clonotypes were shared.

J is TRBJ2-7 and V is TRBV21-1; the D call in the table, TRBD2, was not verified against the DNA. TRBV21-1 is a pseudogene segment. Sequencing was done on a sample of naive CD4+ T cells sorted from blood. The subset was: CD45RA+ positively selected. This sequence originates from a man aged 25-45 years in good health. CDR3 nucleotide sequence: TGTGCCAGCAGCTCCCGCGGGGAGGACGAGCAGTACTTC. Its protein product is CASSSRGEDEQYF.